The 15 T cell receptor beta chains below come from one sample, sequenced in a study of identical twins. TCRdb re-analysed the 5' RACE reads in MiXCR, keeping a single row per CDR3 protein. The sample consists of approximately 300,000 distinct CDR3 sequences, roughly 8.6% of them appearing once. These data were likewise used in another study, on yellow fever vaccine responses in identical twins.

Input material: CD8+ T cells sorted from blood. The receptors originated from a woman between 18 and 29 years old in good health.

In its sample, this clonotype was seen many times. The chain couples TRBV15 to TRBJ2-2; no reliable D call. CDR3 size: 14 residues. Germline CDR1 and CDR2: LNHNV and YYDKDF (reference sequence). Trimming left V 0 bases short and J 6 bases short, with 8 bases between. The CDR3 DNA sequence: TGTGCCACCAGCAGAGATTCCAATTCCGGGGAGCTGTTTTTT. Protein product: CATSRDSNSGELFF. Full variable domain (remainder filled in from reference TRBV15 and TRBJ2-2): DAMVIQNPRYQVTQFGKPVTLSCSQTLNHNVMYWYQQKSSQAPKLLFHYYDKDFNNEADTPDNFQSRRPNTSFCFLDIRSPGLGDTAMYLCATSRDSNSGELFFGEGSRLTVL.

J is TRBJ2-5 and V is TRBV25-1, with D possibly matching TRBD2 (5 bases). V shed 10 bases and J shed 2 bases, with 32 bases lying between them. This CDR3 is 19 amino acids long. Germline V gene data show CDR1 as MGHDK and CDR2 as SYGVNS. The CDR3 nucleotides are TGTGCCACCCGGACTCTCTTCAAGACTTACGCCAAACTACAAGAGACCCAGTACTTC. This translates into CATRTLFKTYAKLQETQYF.

This clonotype came up many times. The chain recombines TRBV13 with TRBJ1-1, with 7 bases matching TRBD1. Germline V gene data show CDR1 as PRHDT and CDR2 as FYEKMQ (reference sequence). The CDR3 has 16 amino acids. Losses at the gene ends were 7 bases for V and 2 bases for J; bases not matched to a gene: 13. The CDR3: CASTDLMGQTNTEAFF. The CDR3 DNA reads TGTGCCAGCACCGACTTGATGGGACAGACTAACACTGAAGCTTTCTTT.

V is TRBV5-1 and J is TRBJ2-5, with D perhaps matching TRBD2 (6 bases). From germline, CDR1 is SGHRS and CDR2 YFSETQ. The V and J ends lost 0 bases and 5 bases respectively, with 17 bases between them. CDR3 length: 16 residues. CDR3 loop: CASSLVISSEGETQYF. The CDR3 DNA sequence: TGCGCCAGCAGCTTGGTTATTTCTAGCGAGGGGGAGACCCAGTACTTC.

This chain links TRBV13 with TRBJ2-2; possibly TRBD1 or TRBD2 for D (5 bases each). Trimming left V 2 bases short and J 7 bases short, with 17 bases between. Per germline, CDR1 PRHDT and CDR2 FYEKMQ (reference sequence). The CDR3 runs to 16 residues. In DNA, the CDR3 is TGTGCCAGCAGCTTAAGGACTCAGGGTATCGGCGGGGAGCTGTTTTTT. This gives the protein CASSLRTQGIGGELFF.

CDR3: CASSQDPAANEQFF. The CDR3 DNA reads TGTGCCAGCAGCCAAGACCCCGCCGCGAATGAGCAGTTCTTC. The genes are TRBV4-2 and TRBJ2-1; D gene unclear. The CDR3 runs to 14 residues. V was clipped by 0 bases and J by 7 bases, with 10 bases between them. Per the germline V gene, CDR1 is LGHNA and CDR2 is YNFKEQ.

This clonotype has a count of ten or more. The J gene is TRBJ2-7, the V gene TRBV5-5; 7 bases map to TRBD1. Germline CDR1 SGHKS, CDR2 YYEKEE (reference sequence). The CDR3 extends over 12 amino acids. After removal of 3 bases from V and 7 bases from J, the junction contained 4 bases not matched to a gene. CDR3 bases: TGTGCCAGCAGCTCGACAGGGTGGGAGCAGTACTTC. Its protein product is CASSSTGWEQYF.

The chain has TRBV7-9 and TRBJ2-3, with TRBD1 identical over 7 bases. V lost 8 bases and J lost 1; bases outside the gene matches: 15. Per the germline V gene, CDR1 is SEHNR and CDR2 is FQNEAQ (reference sequence). This CDR3 comprises 17 residues. The CDR3 protein is CASASGTDFLGTDTQYF. The CDR3 DNA reads TGTGCCAGCGCCTCCGGGACAGATTTTTTGGGCACAGATACGCAGTATTTT.

This clonotype was seen ten or more times. The genes are TRBV11-2 and TRBJ2-3; a possible D gene is TRBD1 (5 bases). Trimming left V 2 bases short and J 4 bases short, with 13 bases between. The CDR3 sequence is 15 residues long. Germline values: CDR1 SGHAT, CDR2 FQNNGV. The chain's CDR3 is CASSLKRGGPDTQYF. In DNA form, the CDR3 reads TGTGCCAGCAGCTTAAAAAGGGGCGGTCCAGATACGCAGTATTTT.

The chain has TRBV20-1 and TRBJ2-1, with a weak D call TRBD1 (5 bases). Germline CDR1 DFQATT, CDR2 SNEGSKA (reference sequence). Deletions cut 3 bases from V and 8 bases from J, with 11 bases between. The CDR3 runs to 12 residues. DNA for the CDR3: TGCAGTGCTAGGGGGCCAGGGTATGAGCAGTTCTTC. Its protein is CSARGPGYEQFF.

This clonotype was detected a few times. This chain uses TRBV5-1 with TRBJ2-7; unclear D gene. The V end was cut by 0 bases, the J end by 3 bases, with 10 bases between. The CDR3 has 14 amino acids. CDR1 and CDR2 (germline): SGHRS, YFSETQ. This CDR3 is CASSLVAEFYEQYF. For the CDR3, the DNA is TGCGCCAGCAGCTTGGTAGCCGAATTCTACGAGCAGTACTTC.

This clonotype came up many times. CDR3 sequence (DNA): TGTGCCAGCAGCGCCGGGAGACGCACAGATACGCAGTATTTT. Its protein is CASSAGRRTDTQYF. The rearrangement joins TRBV9 to TRBJ2-3; D is possibly TRBD2 (6 bases). The CDR3 covers 14 residues. Per germline, CDR1 SGDLS and CDR2 YYNGEE. Trimming cost V 3 bases and J 1 base, with 9 bases left between them.

This clonotype was seen a few times. The rearrangement uses TRBV5-1 and TRBJ2-2; weak D call: TRBD1 (7 bases). The CDR3 extends over 17 amino acids. V was clipped by 3 bases and J by 1 base, with 16 bases between them. Germline assignment: CDR1 SGHRS and CDR2 YFSETQ. The CDR3 nucleotides read TGCGCCAGCAGCTCGGAGGGGGCTGGGTGGAACACCGGGGAGCTGTTTTTT. Translating gives CASSSEGAGWNTGELFF.

Ten or more counts support this clonotype. The V gene is TRBV12-3 or TRBV12-4, the J gene TRBJ2-5; 9 nucleotides match TRBD1. Trimming cost V 7 bases and J 5 bases; bases outside gene matches: 11. The CDR3 loop spans 15 amino acids. DNA for the CDR3: TGTGCCAGCATCCCTGGGGACAGGGATATGGAGACCCAGTACTTC. It is translated as CASIPGDRDMETQYF.

The chain recombines TRBV19 with TRBJ1-1; a possible D gene is TRBD1 (6 bases). The germline V and J ends were trimmed by 3 bases and 8 bases, with 10 bases remaining between them. This CDR3 has 12 residues. The germline gives CDR1 LNHDA, CDR2 SQIVND (reference sequence). The CDR3 reads CASSMGAPEAFF. The CDR3 coding sequence is TGTGCCAGTAGTATGGGGGCCCCCGAAGCTTTCTTT.